The source of this T cell receptor beta chain is a study of T cell repertoires in cytomegalovirus infection. The CDR3 contains 15 residues. V was pared by 11 bases and J by 3 bases, with 9 bases of the junction left unmatched. From the reads, TCRdb called clonotypes with MiXCR, one entry per CDR3 protein. The sample records roughly 730,000 distinct CDR3 sequences, approximately 33% being singletons. This clonotype was observed a handful of times. Its antigen is unidentified. The starting material was cultured PBMCs, obtained from culture after CMV antigen stimulation. The receptor was isolated from a human donor in good health (CMV status not recorded). Some clones in this sample may be carry-over from other donors' samples. V usage is TRBV12-3 or TRBV12-4 and J usage is TRBJ2-1; 11 nucleotides match TRBD2. CDR3 DNA sequence: TGTGCCGGTCACCCGGGACTAGCGGACTACAATGAGCAGTTCTTC. Protein: CAGHPGLADYNEQFF.